The 4 T cell receptor beta chains presented below share a single source sample, sequenced in a study of T cells in localized non-small cell lung cancer. Measured with immunoSEQ multiplex PCR; TCRdb has only the in-frame clones, and not every one. The sample lists 100,000 to 150,000 clones, about 89% seen once, with approximately 1.5% in the top ten. The sample consisted of peripheral blood, taken before any cancer treatment. The source is a female donor older than 55 with stage I lung adenocarcinoma.

Only one count was recorded for this clone. V gene TRBV5-4 combines with J gene TRBJ2-7; 9 nucleotides align to TRBD1. J gave up 4 bases and V 4 bases, and 6 bases lay outside the gene matches. The CDR3 has 14 amino acids. Per germline, CDR1 SGHNT and CDR2 YYREEE (reference sequence). The CDR3 loop reads CASSIGTGSYEQYF. In nucleotides, the CDR3 is TGTGCCAGCAGCATCGGGACAGGGTCTTACGAGCAGTACTTC.

The chain carries TRBV2 and TRBJ2-7; 10 bases agree with TRBD1. The V segment lost 6 bases and the J segment 1 base; nucleotides outside the gene matches: 3. In germline, CDR1 is SNHLY, CDR2 FYNNEI. This CDR3 comprises 14 residues. This CDR3 is CASRRDRGSYEQYF. The CDR3 DNA sequence: TGTGCCAGCAGGAGGGACAGGGGTTCCTACGAGCAGTACTTC.

This clone was detected only once. The chain couples TRBV10-1 to TRBJ2-1; 14 bases are a match to TRBD2. The V gene end was trimmed by 8 bases and the J gene end by 6 bases; junction bases not matched to a gene: 0. The CDR3 consists of 13 residues. The germline V gene has CDR1 WNHNN and CDR2 SYGVQD (reference sequence). The CDR3 nucleotides are TGCGCCAGCGGACTAGCGGGGGGCAATGAGCAGTTCTTC. It translates to CASGLAGGNEQFF.

The chain uses TRBV30 and TRBJ2-5, with D hard to call. The V end was cut by 2 bases, the J end by 5 bases, with 12 bases between. Germline V gives CDR1 GTSNPN, CDR2 SVGIG (reference sequence). The length of the CDR3 is 13 residues. CDR3 in DNA: TGTGCCTGGAGTTCTCCCGCCCGGGAGACCCAGTACTTC. Translating gives CAWSSPARETQYF.